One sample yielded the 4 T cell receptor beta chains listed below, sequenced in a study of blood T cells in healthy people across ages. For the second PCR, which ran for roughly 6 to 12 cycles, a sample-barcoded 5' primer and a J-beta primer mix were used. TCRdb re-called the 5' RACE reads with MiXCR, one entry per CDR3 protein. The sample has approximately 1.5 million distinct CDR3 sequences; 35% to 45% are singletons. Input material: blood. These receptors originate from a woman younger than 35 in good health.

The CDR3 loop is CASRPTGTGKNNEQYF. DNA of the CDR3: TGTGCCAGCAGGCCGACCGGGACAGGGAAAAATAACGAGCAGTACTTC. The rearrangement uses TRBV27 and TRBJ2-7; the match to TRBD1 covers 9 bases. The V gene's germline CDR1 is MNHEY and CDR2 SMNVEV (reference sequence). The CDR3 totals 16 residues. V trimming: 6 bases; J trimming: 5 bases; junction bases outside the gene matches: 14.

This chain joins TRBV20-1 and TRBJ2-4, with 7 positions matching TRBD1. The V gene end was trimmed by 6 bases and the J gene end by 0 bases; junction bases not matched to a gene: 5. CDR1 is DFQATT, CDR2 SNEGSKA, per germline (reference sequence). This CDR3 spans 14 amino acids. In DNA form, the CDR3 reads TGCAGTGCCCCGGACAGGCTAGCCAAAAACATTCAGTACTTC. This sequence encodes CSAPDRLAKNIQYF.

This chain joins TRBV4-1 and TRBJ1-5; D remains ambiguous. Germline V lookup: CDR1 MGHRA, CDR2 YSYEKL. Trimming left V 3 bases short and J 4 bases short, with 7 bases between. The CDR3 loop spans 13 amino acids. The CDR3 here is CASSHGRNQPQHF. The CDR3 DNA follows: TGCGCCAGCAGCCACGGTCGAAATCAGCCCCAGCATTTT.

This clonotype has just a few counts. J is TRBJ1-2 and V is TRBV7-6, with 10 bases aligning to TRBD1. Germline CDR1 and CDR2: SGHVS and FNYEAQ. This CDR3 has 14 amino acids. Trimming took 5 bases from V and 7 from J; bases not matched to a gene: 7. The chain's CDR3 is CASSPDRGRSGYTF. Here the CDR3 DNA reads TGTGCCAGCAGCCCAGACAGGGGGCGGTCTGGCTACACCTTC.